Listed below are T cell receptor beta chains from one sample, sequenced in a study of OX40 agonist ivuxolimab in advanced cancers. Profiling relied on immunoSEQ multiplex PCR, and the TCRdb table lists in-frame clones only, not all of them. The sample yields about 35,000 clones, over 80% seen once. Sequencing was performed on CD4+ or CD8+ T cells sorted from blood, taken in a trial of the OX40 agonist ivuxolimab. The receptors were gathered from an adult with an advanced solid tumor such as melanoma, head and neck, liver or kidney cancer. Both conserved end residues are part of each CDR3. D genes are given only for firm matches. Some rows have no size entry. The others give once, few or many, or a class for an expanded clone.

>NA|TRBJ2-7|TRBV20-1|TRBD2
TGCAGAGCCGGGACTACCAACGAGCAGTACTTC
CRAGTTNEQYF
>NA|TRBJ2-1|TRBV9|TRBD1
TGTGCCAGCAGCAGGGACAGCAATGAGCAGTTCTTC
CASSRDSNEQFF
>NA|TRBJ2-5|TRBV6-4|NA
TGTGCCAGCAGTGAACGAAGACAGGGAATGACGGGAGCCAGTGGGGAGACCCAGTACTTC
CASSERRQGMTGASGETQYF
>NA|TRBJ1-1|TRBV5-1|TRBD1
TGCGCCAGCAGCTCCTCCGGGACAGGTAACACTGAAGCTTTCTTT
CASSSSGTGNTEAFF
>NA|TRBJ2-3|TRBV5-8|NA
TGTGCCAGCAGCTTAGCGACAGATACGCAGTATTTT
CASSLATDTQYF
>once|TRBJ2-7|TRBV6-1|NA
TGTGCCAGCAGTGGGAGGGGGGGATCCGTGACCTACGAGCAGTACTTC
CASSGRGGSVTYEQYF
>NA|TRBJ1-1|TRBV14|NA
TGTGCCAGCAGCCAAGGCCAGGTGTCACAAGCTTTCTTT
CASSQGQVSQAFF
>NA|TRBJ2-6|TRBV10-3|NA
TGTGCCATCAGTGCGGACATCTCTGGGGCCAACGTCCTGACTTTC
CAISADISGANVLTF
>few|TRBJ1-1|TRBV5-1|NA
TGCGCCAGCAGCTGGGGGGGCGCCGAAACTGAAGCTTTCTTT
CASSWGGAETEAFF
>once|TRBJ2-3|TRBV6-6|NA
TGTGCCAGCAGGGCCAGGGGTGGAGTTAACACAGATACGCAGTATTTT
CASRARGGVNTDTQYF
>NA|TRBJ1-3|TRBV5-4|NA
TGTGCCAGCAGCCCGGACTGGGGGGGCGGTGGAAACACCATATATTTT
CASSPDWGGGGNTIYF
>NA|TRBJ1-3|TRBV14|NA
TGTGCCAGCAGCCAAGGGTCAAACACCATATATTTT
CASSQGSNTIYF
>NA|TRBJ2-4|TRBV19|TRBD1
TGTGCCAGTAGTGTTCCGGGACAGGGGCGACCCAATCAGTACTTC
CASSVPGQGRPNQYF
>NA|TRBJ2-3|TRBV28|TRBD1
TGTGCCAGCCCCTTGTCCCGACAGGGGGCGGCGGATACGCAGTATTTT
CASPLSRQGAADTQYF
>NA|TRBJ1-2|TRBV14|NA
TGTGCCAGCAGCCCAGGGGTCAGCTATGGCTACACCTTC
CASSPGVSYGYTF
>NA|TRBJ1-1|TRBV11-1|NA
TGTGCCAGCAGCTTAGAGAGCCGCGGGGTCAACACTGAAGCTTTCTTT
CASSLESRGVNTEAFF
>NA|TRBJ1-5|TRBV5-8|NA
TGTGCCAGCAGCTTGGGGCAGGGAAGGGGTCAGCCCCAGCATTTT
CASSLGQGRGQPQHF
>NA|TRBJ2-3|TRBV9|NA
TGTGCCAGCAGCGCTCGTAGCTTGAGCAGCACAGATACGCAGTATTTT
CASSARSLSSTDTQYF
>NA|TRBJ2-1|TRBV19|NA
TGTGCCAGTAGTATAGTAAATTACAATGAGCAGTTCTTC
CASSIVNYNEQFF
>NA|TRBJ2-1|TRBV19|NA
TGTGCCAGTGCTTCAGGGGGGGGAGTCGATGAGCAGTTCTTC
CASASGGGVDEQFF
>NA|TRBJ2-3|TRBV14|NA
TGTGCCAGCAGCCAAGAAAGGGGGACCCGCACAGATACGCAGTATTTT
CASSQERGTRTDTQYF
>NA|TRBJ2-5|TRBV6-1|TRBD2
TGTGCCAGCAGTCGTACTAGCGGAGAGACCCAGTACTTC
CASSRTSGETQYF
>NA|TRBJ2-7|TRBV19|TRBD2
TGTGCCAGTAGTCCGGGGGCGGGAGGAGGATACGAGCAGTACTTC
CASSPGAGGGYEQYF
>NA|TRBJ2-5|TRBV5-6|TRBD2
TGTGCCAGCAGCTTGGCCGGACTAGAAGAGACCCAGTACTTC
CASSLAGLEETQYF
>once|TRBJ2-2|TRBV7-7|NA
TGTGCTAGCAGCTTGTCGGTCACCGGGGAGCTGTTTTTT
CASSLSVTGELFF
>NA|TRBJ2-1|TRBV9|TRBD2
TGTGCCAGCAGCCCGCGACTAGCGAAATACAATGAGCAGTTCTTC
CASSPRLAKYNEQFF
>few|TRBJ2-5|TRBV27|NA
TGTGCCAGCAGTCGAGAGACCCAGTACTTC
CASSRETQYF